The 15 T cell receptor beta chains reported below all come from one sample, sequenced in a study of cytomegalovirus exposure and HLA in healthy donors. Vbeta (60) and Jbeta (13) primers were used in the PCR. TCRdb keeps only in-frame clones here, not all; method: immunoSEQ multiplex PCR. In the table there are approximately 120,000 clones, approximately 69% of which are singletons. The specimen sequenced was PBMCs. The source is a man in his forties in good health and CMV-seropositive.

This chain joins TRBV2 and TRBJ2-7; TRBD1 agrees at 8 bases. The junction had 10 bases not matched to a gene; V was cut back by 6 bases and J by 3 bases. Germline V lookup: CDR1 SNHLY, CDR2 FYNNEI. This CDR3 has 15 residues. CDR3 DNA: TGTGCCAGCAGCAACCCAGGGGGCGACGGCTACGAGCAGTACTTC. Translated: CASSNPGGDGYEQYF.

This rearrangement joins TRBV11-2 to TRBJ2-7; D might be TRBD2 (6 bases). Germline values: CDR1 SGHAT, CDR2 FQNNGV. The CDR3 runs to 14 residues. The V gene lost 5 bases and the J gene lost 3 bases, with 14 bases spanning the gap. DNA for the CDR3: TGTGCCAGCAGCGACGCCGGGGGAGTCTACGAGCAGTACTTC. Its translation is CASSDAGGVYEQYF. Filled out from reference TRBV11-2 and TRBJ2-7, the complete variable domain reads EAGVAQSPRYKIIEKRQSVAFWCNPISGHATLYWYQQILGQGPKLLIQFQNNGVVDDSQLPKDRFSAERLKGVDSTLKIQPAKLEDSAVYLCASSDAGGVYEQYFGPGTRLTVT.

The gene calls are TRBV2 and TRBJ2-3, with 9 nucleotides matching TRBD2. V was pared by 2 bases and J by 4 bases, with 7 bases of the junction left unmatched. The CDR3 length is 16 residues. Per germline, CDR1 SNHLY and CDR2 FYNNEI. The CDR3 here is CASSESGGGAADTQYF. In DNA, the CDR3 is TGTGCCAGCAGTGAATCGGGCGGGGGGGCGGCAGATACGCAGTATTTT.

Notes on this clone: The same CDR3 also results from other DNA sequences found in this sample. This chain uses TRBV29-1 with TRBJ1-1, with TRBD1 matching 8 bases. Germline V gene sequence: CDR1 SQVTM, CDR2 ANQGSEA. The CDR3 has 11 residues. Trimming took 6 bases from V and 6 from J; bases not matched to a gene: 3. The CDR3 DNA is TGCAGCGTCGGACAGGGCGCTGAAGCTTTCTTT. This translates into CSVGQGAEAFF.

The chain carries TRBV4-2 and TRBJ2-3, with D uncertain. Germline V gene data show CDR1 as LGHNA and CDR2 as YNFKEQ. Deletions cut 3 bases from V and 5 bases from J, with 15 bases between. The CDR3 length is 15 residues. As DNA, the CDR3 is TGTGCCAGCAGCCACTCTAAGAGTCCTGGAGATACGCAGTATTTT. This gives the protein CASSHSKSPGDTQYF.

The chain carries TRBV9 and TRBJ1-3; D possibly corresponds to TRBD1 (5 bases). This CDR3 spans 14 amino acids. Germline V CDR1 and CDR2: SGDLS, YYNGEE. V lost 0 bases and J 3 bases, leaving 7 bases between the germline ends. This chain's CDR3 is CASSVGRVGNTIYF. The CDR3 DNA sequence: TGTGCCAGCAGCGTAGGCAGGGTTGGAAACACCATATATTTT. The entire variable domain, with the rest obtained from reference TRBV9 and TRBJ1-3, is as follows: DSGVTQTPKHLITATGQRVTLRCSPRSGDLSVYWYQQSLDQGLQFLIQYYNGEERAKGNILERFSAQQFPDLHSELNLSSLELGDSALYFCASSVGRVGNTIYFGEGSWLTVV.

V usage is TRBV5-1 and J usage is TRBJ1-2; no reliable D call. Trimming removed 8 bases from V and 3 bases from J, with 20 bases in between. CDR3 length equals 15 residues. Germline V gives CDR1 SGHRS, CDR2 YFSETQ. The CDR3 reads CASSPGEGVYYGYTF. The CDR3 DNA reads TGCGCCAGTTCGCCCGGCGAGGGAGTTTACTATGGCTACACCTTC.

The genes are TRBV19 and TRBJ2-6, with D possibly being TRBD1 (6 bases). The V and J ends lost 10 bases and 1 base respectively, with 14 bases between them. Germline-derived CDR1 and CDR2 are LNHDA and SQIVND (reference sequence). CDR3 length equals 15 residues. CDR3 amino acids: CATRTAKSGANVLTF. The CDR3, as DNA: TGTGCCACTCGGACAGCGAAATCTGGGGCCAACGTCCTGACTTTC. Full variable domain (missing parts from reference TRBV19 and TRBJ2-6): DGGITQSPKYLFRKEGQNVTLSCEQNLNHDAMYWYRQDPGQGLRLIYYSQIVNDFQKGDIAEGYSVSREKKESFPLTVTSAQKNPTAFYLCATRTAKSGANVLTFGAGSRLTVL.

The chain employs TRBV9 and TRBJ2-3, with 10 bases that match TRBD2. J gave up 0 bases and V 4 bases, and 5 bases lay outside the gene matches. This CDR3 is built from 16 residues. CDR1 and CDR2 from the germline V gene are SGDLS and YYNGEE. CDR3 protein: CASSSRTSGSTDTQYF. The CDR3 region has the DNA TGTGCCAGCAGCTCCAGGACTAGCGGAAGCACAGATACGCAGTATTTT.

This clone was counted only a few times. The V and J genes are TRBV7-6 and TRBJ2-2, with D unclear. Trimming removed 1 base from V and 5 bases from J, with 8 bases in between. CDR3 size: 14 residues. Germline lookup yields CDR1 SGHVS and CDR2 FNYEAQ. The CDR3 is CASSLVGMTGELFF. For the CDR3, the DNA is TGTGCCAGCAGCTTAGTGGGCATGACCGGGGAGCTGTTTTTT. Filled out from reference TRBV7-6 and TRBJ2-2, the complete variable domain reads GAGVSQSPRYKVTKRGQDVALRCDPISGHVSLYWYRQALGQGPEFLTYFNYEAQQDKSGLPNDRFSAERPEGSISTLTIQRTEQRDSAMYRCASSLVGMTGELFFGEGSRLTVL.

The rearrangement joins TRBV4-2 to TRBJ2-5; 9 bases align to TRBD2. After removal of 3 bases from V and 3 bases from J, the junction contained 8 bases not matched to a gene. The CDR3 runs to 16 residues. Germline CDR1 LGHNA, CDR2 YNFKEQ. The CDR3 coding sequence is TGTGCCAGCAGCCAGGCCGGGTTAGCGGGGGAAGAGACCCAGTACTTC. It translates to CASSQAGLAGEETQYF.

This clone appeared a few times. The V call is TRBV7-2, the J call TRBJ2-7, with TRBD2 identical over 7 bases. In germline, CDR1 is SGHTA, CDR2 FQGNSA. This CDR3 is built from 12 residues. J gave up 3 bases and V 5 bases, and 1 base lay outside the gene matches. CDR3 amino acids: CASSRGDYEQYF. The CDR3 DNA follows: TGTGCCAGCAGCCGGGGGGACTACGAGCAGTACTTC.

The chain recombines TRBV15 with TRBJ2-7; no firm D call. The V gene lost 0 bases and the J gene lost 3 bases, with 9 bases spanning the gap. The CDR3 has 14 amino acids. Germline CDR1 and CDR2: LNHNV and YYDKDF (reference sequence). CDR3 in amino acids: CATSRETNNYEQYF. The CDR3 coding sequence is TGTGCCACCAGCAGAGAAACAAATAACTACGAGCAGTACTTC.

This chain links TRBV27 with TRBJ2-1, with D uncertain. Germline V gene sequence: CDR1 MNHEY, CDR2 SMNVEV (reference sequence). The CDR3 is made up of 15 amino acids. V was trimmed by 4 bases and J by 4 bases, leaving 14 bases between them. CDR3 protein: CASSSVRVAYNEQFF. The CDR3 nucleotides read TGTGCCAGCAGTTCTGTCCGGGTCGCTTACAATGAGCAGTTCTTC.

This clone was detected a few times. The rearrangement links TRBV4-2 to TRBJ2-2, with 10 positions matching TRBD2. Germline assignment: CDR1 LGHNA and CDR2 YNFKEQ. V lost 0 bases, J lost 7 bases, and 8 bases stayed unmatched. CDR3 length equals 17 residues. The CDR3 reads CASSQDRAGGGIGELFF. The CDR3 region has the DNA TGTGCCAGCAGCCAAGATCGAGCGGGGGGGGGAATCGGGGAGCTGTTTTTT.